This T cell receptor (beta chain) was identified in a study of cytomegalovirus exposure and HLA in healthy donors (dated by TCRdb to the late 2010s). Background on the whole study: An earlier analysis of approximately 550 of the donors reported 250 to 300 Gb of sequence data and more than 90 million unique TCR beta sequences from 150 million to 200 million T cells. An early release covering more than 500 HLA-typed donors comprised 250 to 350 gigabases of sequencing data and tens of millions of unique TCR sequences. The genetic ancestry cluster associated with self-reported Caucasian donors included around four fifths of the roughly 360 genotyped donors. The aim of the study was to test whether cataloging public T cell receptors could identify signatures of past pathogen exposure. The T cell repertoires of around 730 subjects were profiled by immunosequencing and related to cytomegalovirus serostatus. Along with the roughly 610-subject first cohort, a separate validation cohort of 120 different subjects was used. High-throughput TCR immunosequencing, statistical association of individual TCRs with disease status, and machine learning were combined to predict cytomegalovirus infection status. To study patterns of TCR occurrence, a later analysis re-analyzed previously published TCR beta repertoires from more than 550 donors and added high-resolution HLA genotyping. The later analysis used no new phenotypic data to find candidate immune exposures, relying instead on TCR beta sequences and their occurrence across donors. An earlier analysis of 500 to 650 of the donors applied high-throughput TCR beta sequencing to assess whether each TCR beta V gene segment acted as functional or pseudogenic. Donor age, sex, ethnicity and CMV serostatus were collected together with the repertoire data. A later genetic analysis took genome-wide SNP genotypes for about 55% of the 666 donors and used that subset as a discovery cohort. Every repertoire in the discovery cohort had been generated on one and the same sequencing platform. HLA typing included class I and class II loci at four-digit resolution. Typing coverage differed by locus: A, B, C, DRB1 and DQB1 were typed in roughly 620-630 donors, DQA1 in 522, DPA1 in some 610, and DPB1 in 400 to 490. Roughly 5 DR-DQ haplotypes were handled as single units for association and clustering, since linkage in the cohort was strong. Across approximately 400 genotyped donors of the cohort, an average of about 250,000 unique TCR beta nucleotide sequences per donor were sequenced, and roughly a sixth of those sequences were non-productive. Paper-wide results and their limitations: The cohort was sequenced for TCR beta chains only, and without alpha or paired-chain data the features that could be detected were limited. Most TCR sequences were seen in very few donors, while some public TCRs were found in many individuals. According to the authors, the approach could potentially be generalized to other disease states and immunological phenotypes. Immune exposure information for the cohort was limited to CMV serostatus. HLA typing was unavailable for some donors at each locus, so association tests used only the typed subset. At a false discovery rate of 0.05, a later analysis linked roughly 17,000 TCR beta sequences to specific HLA alleles. A later genetic analysis associated a missense DCLRE1C variant with V-gene and J-gene trimming of TCR beta chains, and an independent cohort replicated the association. A further reported finding was that TCR beta sequences accurately predicted the HLA-A and HLA-B alleles for most subjects in the first cohort. In an earlier analysis of some 540 of the donors, most TCR beta V segments appeared in productive rearrangements about 87% or about 30% of the time, broadly matching IMGT annotations. Correlated functional status among segregating V segments might be attributable to linkage disequilibrium, but an unknown experimental factor could not be ruled out. In a later analysis, HLA-associated TCR beta chains showed more clonal expansion and lower generation probabilities than non-associated chains that were equally common. In vitro tests confirmed that a few of the cytomegalovirus-associated TCR beta chains recognize cytomegalovirus antigens. The study listed over 150 TCR beta chains as associated with cytomegalovirus. According to a later analysis, most CMV-associated TCR beta chains appeared to be HLA-restricted, and the HLA associations seemed to be driven largely by CMV exposure. When HLA alleles, especially DR and DQ, strongly co-occurred, TCR associations were difficult to assign to individual alleles. A cluster of highly shared sequence variants was judged likely to be a technical artifact of the sequencing pipeline. In a later analysis, the rate of TCR association differed among HLA loci, with DRB1 alleles having the most associated TCRs and HLA-C alleles having the fewest. In a later genetic analysis, fewer N-insertions in productive TCRs were reported among donors in an Asian-associated ancestry cluster than the roughly 700-donor mean. According to a later analysis, parvovirus B19, influenza, CMV and Epstein-Barr virus appeared linked to several top co-occurrence clusters. Because counts were too low, about 17 rarely observed V segments, including chromosome 9 orphons, were excluded from the earlier analysis of around 590 of the donors. The 87-base-pair reads could not distinguish some IMGT-functional V segments, including TRBV6-2 and TRBV6-3, so those segments were excluded. The classifier was reported to diagnose cytomegalovirus status with high specificity and sensitivity in both the original cohort and the validation cohort. Roughly uniform sequencing depth across donors was assumed in presence/absence analyses, although this assumption may not hold.

As for this clone: The antigen this receptor binds is unknown. Within one base of it there is no much larger clone, and no base qualities were kept.

The cohort was made up of hundreds of healthy bone marrow donors. Cohort members were all nominally healthy when sampled, although unrecorded immune exposures were likely present. The donor was CMV seronegative and was included in the group of hundreds of seronegative cohort members. A peripheral blood sample was collected from each donor, and TCR beta sequencing was performed on peripheral blood mononuclear cells. The Qiagen DNeasy Blood Extraction Kit was used to extract genomic DNA from the blood cell samples. The method behind the library was the immunoSEQ multiplex PCR assay. For the multiplex PCR, a mixture combining 60 forward primers for TCR Vbeta segments and 13 reverse primers for TCR Jbeta segments was used. Amplification of the CDR3 region of rearranged TCR beta genes was performed with a multiplex PCR assay on genomic DNA. Amplified TCR beta libraries were sequenced as 87-base-pair reads on the Illumina HiSeq System. Per the original workflow: Across the 670 or so repertoires, a later analysis counted tens of millions of unique TCR beta chains, 8.5 million to 12 million of which were shared by at least two donors. Raw reads were error-corrected and collapsed into unique sequences by a nearest-neighbor algorithm in which closely related sequences were merged to remove PCR and sequencing errors. To assign V, D and J gene segments, CDR3 sequences were aligned to IMGT reference sequences. For a sequence to be retained, a match of at least six nucleotides to both a V gene segment and a J gene segment was required. A rearrangement was called productive if the CDR3 had no stop codons and remained in frame with V and J, and every other rearrangement was called non-productive. CDR3 was defined according to IMGT convention as the region running from the second conserved V-encoded cysteine to the conserved J-encoded phenylalanine. The earlier analysis of 587 of the donors excluded sequences that lacked an unambiguous match to a single V gene segment. In an earlier analysis of approximately 590 of the donors, a V segment was called functional when productive rearrangements were above 56.7%, and segregating when the standard deviation between donors exceeded 5%. A statistical classification framework was built to diagnose cytomegalovirus status from the catalog of TCR beta chain sequences. V and J gene assignment, in a later analysis, came from comparing TCR nucleotide sequences with IMGT/GENE-DB human TR gene sequences. The TCRdist pipeline was used in a later analysis to assign CDR3 sequences and most-parsimonious VDJ recombination scenarios. A later analysis defined each TCR beta chain by its CDR3 amino acid sequence plus V-gene family, and excluded reads lacking a unique V-gene family. In a later analysis, approximately 590 highly shared, low-generation-probability nucleotide sequences were removed to address suspected cross-contamination and a sequencing artifact. In a later analysis, a clonal expansion index was calculated for each public chain from normalized within-repertoire ranks of inferred template counts. In a later analysis, generation probabilities were computed with a VDJ recombination model fitted to out-of-frame rearrangements, and the resulting probabilities were checked against IGoR. In a later analysis, hypergeometric tests were used to score TCR-TCR, TCR-HLA and TCR-CMV co-occurrence, with a repertoire-size bias correction applied to TCR pairs. A later analysis estimated false discovery rates by permuting HLA or CMV assignments 20 times. In a later analysis, co-occurring TCRs were grouped using DBSCAN, and TCRdist sequence similarity was added for clustering within HLA-allele-positive subsets. Repertoires with fewer than 30,000 or more than 120,000 public chains were left out of co-occurrence clustering, as were roughly five repertoires with anomalous nucleotide sharing. TCRdb carries this immuneACCESS record with in-frame sequences only. Its versions omit some clonotypes, under half of them owing to an unresolved V gene in the studies checked, with the rest unexplained. Clone size and V and J calls were adopted from that table, with D and trimming inferred from the DNA. The sample contains some 150,000 clones, approximately 72% of them found a single time. The top ten clones comprise less than 2.5% of the sample.

The CDR3 spans 16 residues, from the cysteine through the phenylalanine. Just CDR3 DNA is preserved here, 48 bases in frame from base 1. From the germline V gene, CDR1 is LGHNA and CDR2 is YNFKEQ. V sheds 4 bases and J sheds 8 bases, leaving 21 bases between their ends. The receptor's source is a man between 40 and 49 years old in good health and CMV-seronegative. The chain joins TRBV4-2 to TRBJ2-1, with a tentative D gene TRBD2 over 6 matching bases. What was sequenced was PBMCs. The CDR3 is CASSPTGWGGADEQFF. In nucleotide form, the sequence is TGTGCCAGCAGCCCCACGGGCTGGGGAGGTGCCGATGAGCAGTTCTTC.